This entry features one TCR beta chain sequence. Arm-PCR of CDR3 regions and iRepertoire HTBI primers were used to build TCR beta libraries. TCRdb ran MiXCR on the multiplex PCR reads and lists one entry per CDR3 protein. The table records a few hundred thousand distinct CDR3 sequences, approximately 15% of them present only once. The data were obtained in a study of regulatory T cells in long-lasting Graves disease. Regarding time point: newly diagnosed GD, antithyroid drugs for less than 3 months. The TCR library was prepared using RNA isolated from PBMCs. Per germline, CDR1 GTSNPN and CDR2 SVGIG (reference sequence). V was pared by 1 base and J by 7 bases, with 3 bases of the junction left unmatched. The CDR3 length is 14 residues. The same sample was also studied in work on T cells in Graves' hyperthyroidism and ophthalmopathy.

Here the sequenced sample was peripheral blood mononuclear cells (PBMCs), taken at new diagnosis, from a patient treated with antithyroid drugs. The origin of this receptor is a woman aged 45 to 65 with Graves disease. V and J are TRBV30 and TRBJ2-1; 11 nucleotides align to TRBD2. The CDR3 DNA reads as TGTGCCTGGAGTGCTAGCGGGAGGCCGAATGAGCAGTTCTTC. Encoded protein: CAWSASGRPNEQFF.